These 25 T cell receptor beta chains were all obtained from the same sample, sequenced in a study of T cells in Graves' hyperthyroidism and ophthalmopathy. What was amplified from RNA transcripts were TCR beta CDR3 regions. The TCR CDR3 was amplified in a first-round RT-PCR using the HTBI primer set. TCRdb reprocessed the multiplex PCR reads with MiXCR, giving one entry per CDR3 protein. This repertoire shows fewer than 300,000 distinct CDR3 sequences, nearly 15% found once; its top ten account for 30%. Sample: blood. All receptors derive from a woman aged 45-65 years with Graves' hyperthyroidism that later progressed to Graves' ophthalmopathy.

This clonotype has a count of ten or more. The CDR3 reads CSATLAALELADLQETQYF. The DNA of the CDR3 is TGCAGTGCTACCCTGGCCGCCCTTGAACTAGCGGATCTTCAAGAGACCCAGTACTTC. The gene calls are TRBV20-1 and TRBJ2-5; TRBD2 matches 8 bases. Germline CDR1 reads DFQATT; CDR2 reads SNEGSKA (reference sequence). The V and J ends lost 4 bases and 2 bases, in that order; junction bases with no gene match: 21. CDR3 size: 19 residues.

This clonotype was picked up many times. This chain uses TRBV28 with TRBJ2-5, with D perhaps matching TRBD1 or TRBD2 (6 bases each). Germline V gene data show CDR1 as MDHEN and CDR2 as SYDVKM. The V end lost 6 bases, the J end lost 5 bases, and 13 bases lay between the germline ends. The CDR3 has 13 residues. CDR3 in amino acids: CASSSTGRETQYF. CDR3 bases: TGTGCCAGCAGCTCCACAGGGAGGGAGACCCAGTACTTC.

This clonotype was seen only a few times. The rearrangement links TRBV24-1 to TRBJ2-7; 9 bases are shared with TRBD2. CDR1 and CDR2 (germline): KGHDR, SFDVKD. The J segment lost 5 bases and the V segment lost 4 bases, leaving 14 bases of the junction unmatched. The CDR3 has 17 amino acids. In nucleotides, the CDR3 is TGTGCCACCAGTGACCCTGGGGTTAGCGGGAGTCTCGACGAGCAGTACTTC. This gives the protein CATSDPGVSGSLDEQYF.

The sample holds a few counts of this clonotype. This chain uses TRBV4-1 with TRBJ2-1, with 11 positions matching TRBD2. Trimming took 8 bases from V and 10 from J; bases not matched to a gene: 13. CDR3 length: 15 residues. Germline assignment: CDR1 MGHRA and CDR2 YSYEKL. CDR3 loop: CASYDLAGGPGEQFF. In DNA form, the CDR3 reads TGCGCCAGCTACGATTTAGCGGGAGGGCCTGGAGAGCAGTTCTTC.

The CDR3 DNA reads TGTGCCAGCAGCTCCGTAGGGGGCGCCTCTGGAAACACCATATATTTT. It specifies CASSSVGGASGNTIYF. This chain joins TRBV16 and TRBJ1-3; 7 bases are shared with TRBD1. V lost 5 bases and J lost 0; bases outside the gene matches: 7. Germline V gives CDR1 KGHSY, CDR2 FQNENV. This CDR3 is built from 16 residues.

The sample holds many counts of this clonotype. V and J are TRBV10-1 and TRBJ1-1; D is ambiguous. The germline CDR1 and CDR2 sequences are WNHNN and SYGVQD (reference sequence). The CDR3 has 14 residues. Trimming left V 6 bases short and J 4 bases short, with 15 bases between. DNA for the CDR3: TGCGCCAGCAGCCCTGGCCCTTCGAGCACTGAAGCTTTCTTT. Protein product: CASSPGPSSTEAFF.

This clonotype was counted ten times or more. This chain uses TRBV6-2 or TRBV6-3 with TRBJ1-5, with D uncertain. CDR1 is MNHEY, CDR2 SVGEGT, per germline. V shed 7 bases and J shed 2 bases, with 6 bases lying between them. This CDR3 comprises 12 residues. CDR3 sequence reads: CASNVGNQPQHF. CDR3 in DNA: TGTGCCAGCAACGTCGGCAATCAGCCCCAGCATTTT.

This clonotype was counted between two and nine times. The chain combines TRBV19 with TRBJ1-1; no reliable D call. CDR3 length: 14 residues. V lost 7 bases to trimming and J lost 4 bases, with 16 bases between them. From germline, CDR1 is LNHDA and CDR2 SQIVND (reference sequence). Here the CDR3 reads CASTLTLGPTEAFF. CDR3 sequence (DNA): TGTGCCAGTACCCTGACCCTCGGACCCACTGAAGCTTTCTTT.

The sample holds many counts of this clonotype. In DNA, the CDR3 is TGTGCCAGCAGAACGAACGAGGCTGAAGCTTTCTTT. Encoded protein: CASRTNEAEAFF. This rearrangement joins TRBV28 to TRBJ1-1, with unresolved D. Germline V gives CDR1 MDHEN, CDR2 SYDVKM. The CDR3 contains 12 residues. V was clipped by 6 bases and J by 6 bases, with 11 bases between them.

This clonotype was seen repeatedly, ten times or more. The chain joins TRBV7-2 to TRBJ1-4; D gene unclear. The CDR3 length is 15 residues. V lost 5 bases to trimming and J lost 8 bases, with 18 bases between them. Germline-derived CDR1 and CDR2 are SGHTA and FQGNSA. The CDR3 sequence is CASSPRSEAGEKLFF. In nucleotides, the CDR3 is TGTGCCAGCAGCCCGCGGTCGGAGGCGGGGGAAAAACTGTTTTTT.

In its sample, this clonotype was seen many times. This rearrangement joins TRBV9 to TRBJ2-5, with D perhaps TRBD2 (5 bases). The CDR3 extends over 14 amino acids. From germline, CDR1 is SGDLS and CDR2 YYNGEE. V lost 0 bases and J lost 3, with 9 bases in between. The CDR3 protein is CASSVGVGEETQYF. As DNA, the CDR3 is TGTGCCAGCAGCGTAGGGGTGGGAGAAGAGACCCAGTACTTC. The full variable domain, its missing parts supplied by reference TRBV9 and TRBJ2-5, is DSGVTQTPKHLITATGQRVTLRCSPRSGDLSVYWYQQSLDQGLQFLIQYYNGEERAKGNILERFSAQQFPDLHSELNLSSLELGDSALYFCASSVGVGEETQYFGPGTRLLVL.

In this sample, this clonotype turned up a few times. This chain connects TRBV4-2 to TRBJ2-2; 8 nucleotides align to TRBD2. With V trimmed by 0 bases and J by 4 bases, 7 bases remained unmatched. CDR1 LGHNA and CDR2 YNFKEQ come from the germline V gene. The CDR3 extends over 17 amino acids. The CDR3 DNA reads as TGTGCCAGCAGCCAAGAAGAGAGCGGGAGTGGCACCGGGGAGCTGTTTTTT. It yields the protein CASSQEESGSGTGELFF.

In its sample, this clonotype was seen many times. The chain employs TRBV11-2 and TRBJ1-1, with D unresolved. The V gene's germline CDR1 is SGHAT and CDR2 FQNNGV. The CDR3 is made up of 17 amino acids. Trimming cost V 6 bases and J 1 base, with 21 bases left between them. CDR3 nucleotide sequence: TGTGCCAGCAGTCACTCAATAACGAGGGCGGCGAACACTGAAGCTTTCTTT. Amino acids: CASSHSITRAANTEAFF.

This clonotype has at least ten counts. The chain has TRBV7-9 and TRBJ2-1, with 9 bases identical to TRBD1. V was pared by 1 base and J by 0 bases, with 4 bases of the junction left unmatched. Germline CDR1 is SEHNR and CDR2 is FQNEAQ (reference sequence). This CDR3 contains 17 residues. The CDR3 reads CASSLGGQGSSYNEQFF. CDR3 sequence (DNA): TGTGCCAGCAGCTTAGGGGGACAGGGAAGCTCCTACAATGAGCAGTTCTTC.

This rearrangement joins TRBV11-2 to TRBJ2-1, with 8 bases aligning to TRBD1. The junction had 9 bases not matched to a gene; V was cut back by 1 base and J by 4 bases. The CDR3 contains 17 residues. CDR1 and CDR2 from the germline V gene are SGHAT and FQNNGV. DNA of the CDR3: TGTGCCAGCAGCTTAGCTCGGCAGGGGGCCCCTTACAATGAGCAGTTCTTC. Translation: CASSLARQGAPYNEQFF.

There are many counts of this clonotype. CDR3 sequence reads: CATSRELGLVREQYF. The CDR3 DNA sequence: TGTGCCACCAGCAGAGAACTCGGACTCGTCCGCGAGCAGTACTTC. V gene TRBV15 combines with J gene TRBJ2-7; weak D call: TRBD2 (5 bases). This CDR3 has 15 residues. Germline V gene data show CDR1 as LNHNV and CDR2 as YYDKDF (reference sequence). Trimming cost V 0 bases and J 6 bases, with 15 bases left between them.

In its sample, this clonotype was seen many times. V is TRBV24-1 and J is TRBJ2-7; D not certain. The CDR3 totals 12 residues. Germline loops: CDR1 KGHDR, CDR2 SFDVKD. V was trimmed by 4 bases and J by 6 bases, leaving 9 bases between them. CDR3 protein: CATSENTGEQYF. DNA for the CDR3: TGTGCCACCAGTGAGAACACGGGCGAGCAGTACTTC.

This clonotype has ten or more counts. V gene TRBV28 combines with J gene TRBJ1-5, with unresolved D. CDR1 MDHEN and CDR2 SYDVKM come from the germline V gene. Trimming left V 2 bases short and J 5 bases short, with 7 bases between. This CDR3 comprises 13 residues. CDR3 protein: CASSLSGDQPQHF. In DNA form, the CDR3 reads TGTGCCAGCAGTTTAAGCGGGGATCAGCCCCAGCATTTT.

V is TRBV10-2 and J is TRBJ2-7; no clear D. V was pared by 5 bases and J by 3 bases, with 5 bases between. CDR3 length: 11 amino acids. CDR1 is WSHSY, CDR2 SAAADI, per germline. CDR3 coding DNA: TGCGCCAGCAGTATCAACTACGAGCAGTACTTC. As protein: CASSINYEQYF.

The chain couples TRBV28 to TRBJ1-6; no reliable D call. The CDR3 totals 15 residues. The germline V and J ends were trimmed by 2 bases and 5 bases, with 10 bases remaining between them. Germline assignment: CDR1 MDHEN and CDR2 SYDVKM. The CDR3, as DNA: TGTGCCAGCAGTTTACCACCGGACCATAATTCACCCCTCCACTTT. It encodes CASSLPPDHNSPLHF.

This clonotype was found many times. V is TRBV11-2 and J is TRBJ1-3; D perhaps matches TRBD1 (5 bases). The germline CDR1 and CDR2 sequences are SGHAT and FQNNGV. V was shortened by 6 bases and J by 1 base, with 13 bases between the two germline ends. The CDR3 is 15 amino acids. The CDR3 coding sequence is TGTGCCAGCAGGTCGACAGTCCTATCTGGAAACACCATATATTTT. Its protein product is CASRSTVLSGNTIYF.

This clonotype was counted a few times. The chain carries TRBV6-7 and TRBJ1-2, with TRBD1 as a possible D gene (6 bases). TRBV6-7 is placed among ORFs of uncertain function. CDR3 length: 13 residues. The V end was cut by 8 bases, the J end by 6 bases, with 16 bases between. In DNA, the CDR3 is TGTGCCAGCCTTTTCTCCACAGGGAATGGCTACACCTTC. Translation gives CASLFSTGNGYTF.

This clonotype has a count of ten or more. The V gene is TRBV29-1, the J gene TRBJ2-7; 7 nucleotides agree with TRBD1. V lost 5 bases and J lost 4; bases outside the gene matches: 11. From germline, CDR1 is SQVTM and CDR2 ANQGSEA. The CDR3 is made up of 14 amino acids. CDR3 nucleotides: TGCAGCGTTCAATCCGGCAGGGGGAAATACGAGCAGTACTTC. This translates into CSVQSGRGKYEQYF.

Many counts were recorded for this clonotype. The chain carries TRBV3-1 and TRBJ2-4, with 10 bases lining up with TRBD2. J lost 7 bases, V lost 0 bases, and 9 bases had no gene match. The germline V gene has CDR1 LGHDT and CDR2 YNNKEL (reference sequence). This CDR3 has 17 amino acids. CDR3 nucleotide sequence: TGTGCCAGCAGCCAAGACCTAGCGGGAGATGAGGGCAACATTCAGTACTTC. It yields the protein CASSQDLAGDEGNIQYF.

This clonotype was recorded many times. In nucleotides, the CDR3 is TGTGCCAGCAGTTTTTCGGACAGGGGGCAAGAGACCCAGTACTTC. Its protein is CASSFSDRGQETQYF. The chain employs TRBV27 and TRBJ2-5, with TRBD1 matching over 10 bases. The CDR3 sequence is 15 residues long. Germline CDR1 MNHEY, CDR2 SMNVEV (reference sequence). V was pared by 3 bases and J by 2 bases, with 3 bases of the junction left unmatched.